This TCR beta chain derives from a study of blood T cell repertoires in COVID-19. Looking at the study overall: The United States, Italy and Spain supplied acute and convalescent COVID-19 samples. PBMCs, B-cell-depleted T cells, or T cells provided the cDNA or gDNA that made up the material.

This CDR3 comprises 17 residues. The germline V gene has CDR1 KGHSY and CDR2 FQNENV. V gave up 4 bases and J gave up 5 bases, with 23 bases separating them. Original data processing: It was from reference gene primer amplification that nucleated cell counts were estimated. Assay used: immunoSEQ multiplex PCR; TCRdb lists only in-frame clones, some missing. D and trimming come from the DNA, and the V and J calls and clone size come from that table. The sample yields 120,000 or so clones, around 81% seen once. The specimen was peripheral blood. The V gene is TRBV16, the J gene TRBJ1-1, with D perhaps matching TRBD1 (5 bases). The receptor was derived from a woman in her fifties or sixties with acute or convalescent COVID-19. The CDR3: CASSRRRGKGGGTEAFF. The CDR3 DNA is TGTGCCAGCAGCCGACGGAGGGGAAAGGGCGGGGGGACTGAAGCTTTCTTT.